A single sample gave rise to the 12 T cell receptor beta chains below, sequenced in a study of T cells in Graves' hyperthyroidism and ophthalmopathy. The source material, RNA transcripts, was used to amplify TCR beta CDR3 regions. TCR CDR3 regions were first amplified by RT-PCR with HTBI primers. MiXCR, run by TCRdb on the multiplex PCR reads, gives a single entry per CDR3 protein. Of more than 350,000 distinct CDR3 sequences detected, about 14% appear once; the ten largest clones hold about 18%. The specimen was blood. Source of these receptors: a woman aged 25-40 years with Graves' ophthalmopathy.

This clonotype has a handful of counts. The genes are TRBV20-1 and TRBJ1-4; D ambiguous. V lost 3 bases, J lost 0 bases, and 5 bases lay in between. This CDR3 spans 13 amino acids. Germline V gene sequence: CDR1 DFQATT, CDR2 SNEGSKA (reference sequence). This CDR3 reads CSASLTTNEKLFF. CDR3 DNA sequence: TGCAGTGCTAGTCTTACAACTAATGAAAAACTGTTTTTT.

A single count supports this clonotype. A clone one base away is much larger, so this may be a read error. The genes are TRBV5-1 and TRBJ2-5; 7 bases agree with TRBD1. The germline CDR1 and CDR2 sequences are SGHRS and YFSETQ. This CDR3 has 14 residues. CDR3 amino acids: CARSLVGQQETQYF. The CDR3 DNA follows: TGCGCCAGGAGCTTGGTGGGACAGCAAGAGACCCAGTACTTC.

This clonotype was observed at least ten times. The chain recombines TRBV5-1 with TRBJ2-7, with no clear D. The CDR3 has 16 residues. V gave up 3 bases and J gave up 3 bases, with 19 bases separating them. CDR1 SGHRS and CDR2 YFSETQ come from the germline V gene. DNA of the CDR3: TGCGCCAGCAGCTCGGGCGCCAATGCTCCATACTACGAGCAGTACTTC. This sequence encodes CASSSGANAPYYEQYF.

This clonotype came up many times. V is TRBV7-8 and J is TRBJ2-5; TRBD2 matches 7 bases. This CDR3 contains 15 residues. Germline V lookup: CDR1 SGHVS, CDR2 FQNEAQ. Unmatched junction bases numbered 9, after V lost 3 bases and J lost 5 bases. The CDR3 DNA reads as TGTGCCAGCAGCTTTCTCGGACTAGTTACGGAGACCCAGTACTTC. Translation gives CASSFLGLVTETQYF.

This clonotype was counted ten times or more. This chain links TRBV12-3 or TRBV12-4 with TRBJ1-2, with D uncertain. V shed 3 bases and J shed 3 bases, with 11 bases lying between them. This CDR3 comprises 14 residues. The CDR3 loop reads CASSFGQADYGYTF. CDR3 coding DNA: TGTGCCAGCAGTTTCGGGCAGGCCGACTATGGCTACACCTTC.

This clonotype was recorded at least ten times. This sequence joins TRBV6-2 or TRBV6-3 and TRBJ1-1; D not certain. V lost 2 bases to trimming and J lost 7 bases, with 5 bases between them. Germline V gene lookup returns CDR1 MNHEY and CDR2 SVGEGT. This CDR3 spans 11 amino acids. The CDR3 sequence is CASSYAGEAFF. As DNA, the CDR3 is TGTGCCAGCAGTTACGCAGGTGAAGCTTTCTTT.

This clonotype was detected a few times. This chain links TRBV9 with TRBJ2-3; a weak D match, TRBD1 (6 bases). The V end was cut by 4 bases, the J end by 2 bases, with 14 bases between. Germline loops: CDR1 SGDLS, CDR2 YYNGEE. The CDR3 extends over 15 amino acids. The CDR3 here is CASSPTGTFTDTQYF. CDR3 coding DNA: TGTGCCAGCAGCCCAACAGGGACCTTCACAGATACGCAGTATTTT.

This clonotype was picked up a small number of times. This CDR3 reads CAISRGQGDGYTF. The DNA of the CDR3 is TGTGCCATCAGCCGTGGACAGGGAGATGGCTACACCTTC. The chain joins TRBV10-3 to TRBJ1-2; 8 nucleotides match TRBD1. The CDR3 sequence is 13 residues long. V was clipped by 6 bases and J by 6 bases; unmatched bases: 6. Germline CDR1 reads ENHRY; CDR2 reads SYGVKD.

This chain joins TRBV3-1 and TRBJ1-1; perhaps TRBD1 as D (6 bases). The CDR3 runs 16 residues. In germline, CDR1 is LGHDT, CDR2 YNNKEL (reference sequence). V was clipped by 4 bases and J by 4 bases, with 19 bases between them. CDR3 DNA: TGTGCCAGCAGCCTCGCGGCGACAGGACGACCCACTGAAGCTTTCTTT. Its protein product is CASSLAATGRPTEAFF.

In DNA form, the CDR3 reads TGTGCCAGCACGGGTCGGGAGAGTCGGACAGATACGCAGTATTTT. This encodes CASTGRESRTDTQYF. The chain couples TRBV2 to TRBJ2-3, with D perhaps matching TRBD2 (6 bases). Trimming removed 7 bases at V and 3 bases at J, with 17 bases between. There are 15 residues in the CDR3. Germline-derived CDR1 and CDR2 are SNHLY and FYNNEI.

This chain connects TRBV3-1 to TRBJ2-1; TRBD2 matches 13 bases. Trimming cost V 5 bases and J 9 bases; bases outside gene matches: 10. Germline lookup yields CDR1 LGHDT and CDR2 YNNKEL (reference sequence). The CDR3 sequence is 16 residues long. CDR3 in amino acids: CASSTSTSGGAVEQFF. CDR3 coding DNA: TGTGCCAGCAGCACGAGTACTAGCGGGGGGGCCGTTGAGCAGTTCTTC.

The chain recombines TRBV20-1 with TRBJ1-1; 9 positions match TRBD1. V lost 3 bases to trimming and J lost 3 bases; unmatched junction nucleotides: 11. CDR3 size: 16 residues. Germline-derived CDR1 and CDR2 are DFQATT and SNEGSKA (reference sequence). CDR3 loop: CSARALRDRGYTEAFF. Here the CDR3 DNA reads TGCAGTGCTAGGGCCCTTCGTGACAGGGGGTACACTGAAGCTTTCTTT.